The T cell receptor beta chain under discussion was sequenced for a study of T cell changes during pregnancy in multiple sclerosis. Here immunoSEQ multiplex PCR was the method, and the copy in TCRdb shows in-frame clones only, minus some. The table has tens of thousands of clones, approximately 86% seen once; the top ten hold under 0.45%. Germline V gene data show CDR1 as SGDLS and CDR2 as YYNGEE. The CDR3 covers 15 residues. With 4 bases clipped from V and 6 bases from J, the junction kept 9 bases outside the gene matches. The receptor comes from a female donor with multiple sclerosis, enrolled in a pregnancy study. This rearrangement joins TRBV9 to TRBJ1-4; 7 bases are shared with TRBD1. The material was CD4+ T cells from peripheral blood mononuclear cells, obtained in the third trimester of pregnancy. CDR3 bases: TGTGCCAGCAGCCCGACCGACAGGGATCATGAAAAACTGTTTTTT. The encoded protein is CASSPTDRDHEKLFF.